One sample yielded the 27 T cell receptor beta chains listed below, sequenced in a study of OX40 agonist ivuxolimab in advanced cancers. TCRdb keeps only in-frame clones here, not all; method: immunoSEQ multiplex PCR. The table records around 56,000 clones, approximately 86% of them present only once. The specimen was CD4+ or CD8+ T cells sorted from blood, collected in a trial of the OX40 agonist ivuxolimab. These receptors originate from an adult with an advanced solid tumor such as melanoma, head and neck, liver or kidney cancer.

The rearrangement uses TRBV29-1 and TRBJ1-2; tentative D call: TRBD1 (6 bases). V was shortened by 6 bases and J by 5 bases, with 16 bases between the two germline ends. This CDR3 comprises 13 residues. Germline V gene lookup returns CDR1 SQVTM and CDR2 ANQGSEA. The CDR3 is CSVYRDMIYGYTF. The DNA of the CDR3 is TGCAGCGTGTACAGGGACATGATTTATGGCTACACCTTC. Looking up the rest from reference TRBV29-1 and TRBJ1-2 gives the full variable domain: SAVISQKPSRDICQRGTSLTIQCQVDSQVTMMFWYRQQPGQSLTLIATANQGSEATYESGFVIDKFPISRPNLTFSTLTVSNMSPEDSSIYLCSVYRDMIYGYTFGSGTRLTVV.

V and J are TRBV28 and TRBJ1-1; D remains ambiguous. The length of the CDR3 is 13 residues. CDR1 MDHEN and CDR2 SYDVKM come from the germline V gene. Trimming took 3 bases from V and 1 from J, leaving 6 bases between them. The CDR3 DNA is TGTGCCAGCAGTTTTGGACCGAACACTGAAGCTTTCTTT. Protein product: CASSFGPNTEAFF.

This clone was counted a single time. This sequence joins TRBV7-9 and TRBJ2-7; D gene ambiguous. V was shortened by 0 bases and J by 5 bases, with 5 bases between the two germline ends. Germline CDR1 and CDR2: SEHNR and FQNEAQ (reference sequence). This CDR3 contains 12 residues. CDR3 amino acids: CASSLARDEQYF. CDR3 in DNA: TGTGCCAGCAGCTTAGCGCGAGACGAGCAGTACTTC.

The CDR3 loop is CASASGTPYNEQFF. The CDR3 DNA sequence: TGTGCCAGTGCTAGCGGGACCCCCTACAATGAGCAGTTCTTC. The chain combines TRBV19 with TRBJ2-1; 9 positions agree with TRBD2. CDR1 and CDR2 from the germline V gene are LNHDA and SQIVND (reference sequence). After removal of 8 bases from V and 2 bases from J, the junction contained 4 bases not matched to a gene. This CDR3 is built from 14 residues.

The chain is built from TRBV28 and TRBJ1-1; 8 positions agree with TRBD1. V lost 4 bases and J lost 2; bases outside the gene matches: 6. CDR1 is MDHEN, CDR2 SYDVKM, per germline. This CDR3 region has 15 residues. The DNA of the CDR3 is TGTGCCAGCAGTTCGACAGGGGAAAGAAACACTGAAGCTTTCTTT. Its protein product is CASSSTGERNTEAFF.

The rearrangement uses TRBV9 and TRBJ2-2, with 7 bases that match TRBD1. CDR1 SGDLS and CDR2 YYNGEE come from the germline V gene. The V and J ends lost 5 bases and 10 bases, in that order; junction bases with no gene match: 5. There are 12 residues in the CDR3. In DNA form, the CDR3 reads TGTGCCAGCAGTATAGGGGGCGAGGAGCTGTTTTTT. It specifies CASSIGGEELFF.

The J gene is TRBJ2-7, the V gene TRBV6-5; TRBD2 agrees at 9 bases. Germline loops: CDR1 MNHEY, CDR2 SVGAGI. The CDR3 is 15 amino acids. With V trimmed by 0 bases and J by 4 bases, 4 bases remained unmatched. Here the CDR3 DNA reads TGTGCCAGCAGTTACTCCCCTAGCGGGATGTACGAGCAGTACTTC. Its protein product is CASSYSPSGMYEQYF.

V and J are TRBV9 and TRBJ2-2; D gene ambiguous. Deletions cut 3 bases from V and 2 bases from J, with 17 bases between. In germline, CDR1 is SGDLS, CDR2 YYNGEE. The CDR3 is 17 amino acids. CDR3 residues: CASSALVGRSNTGELFF. As DNA, the CDR3 is TGTGCCAGCAGCGCCCTCGTGGGAAGGTCCAACACCGGGGAGCTGTTTTTT.

The count of this clone is one. Here the CDR3 DNA reads TGTGCCAGCAGCTTAGGCGGGGCCGGGGAGCTGTTTTTT. As protein: CASSLGGAGELFF. V and J are TRBV7-6 and TRBJ2-2, with D possibly matching TRBD2 (6 bases). The CDR3 totals 13 residues. Deletions cut 1 base from V and 6 bases from J, with 6 bases between. Germline V gives CDR1 SGHVS, CDR2 FNYEAQ.

Regarding this clone: The sample carries other DNA sequences with the same CDR3. This sequence joins TRBV5-1 and TRBJ1-1, with D perhaps TRBD1 (6 bases). The CDR3 runs to 14 residues. Looked up from germline, CDR1 is SGHRS and CDR2 is YFSETQ. The V end was cut by 0 bases, the J end by 7 bases, with 13 bases between. This CDR3 is CASSLASGAGEAFF. The DNA for the CDR3 is TGCGCCAGCAGCTTGGCCTCAGGGGCGGGTGAAGCTTTCTTT. Using reference TRBV5-1 and TRBJ1-1 for the parts outside the CDR3, the full variable domain is KAGVTQTPRYLIKTRGQQVTLSCSPISGHRSVSWYQQTPGQGLQFLFEYFSETQRNKGNFPGRFSGRQFSNSRSEMNVSTLELGDSALYLCASSLASGAGEAFFGQGTRLTVV.

This chain uses TRBV19 with TRBJ1-1; TRBD1 matches 7 bases. V was pared by 5 bases and J by 5 bases, with 11 bases of the junction left unmatched. Germline V lookup: CDR1 LNHDA, CDR2 SQIVND (reference sequence). The CDR3 has 15 residues. The CDR3 nucleotides read TGTGCCAGTAGTGCCGGCCCTCAGGGGGGGACTGAAGCTTTCTTT. This gives the protein CASSAGPQGGTEAFF.

The V gene is TRBV5-1, the J gene TRBJ2-3; no clear D. Germline CDR1 SGHRS, CDR2 YFSETQ. Deletions cut 5 bases from V and 4 bases from J, with 8 bases between. The CDR3 contains 12 residues. In DNA form, the CDR3 reads TGCGCCAGCAGTCCTTCAGCAGATACGCAGTATTTT. This encodes CASSPSADTQYF.

The chain joins TRBV7-9 to TRBJ1-1; D is unresolved. The CDR3 is 12 residues long. The V end lost 5 bases, the J end lost 8 bases, and 12 bases lay between the germline ends. Germline CDR1 SEHNR, CDR2 FQNEAQ (reference sequence). CDR3: CASSQYAEEAFF. The CDR3 region has the DNA TGTGCCAGCAGCCAATACGCCGAGGAAGCTTTCTTT.

CDR3 sequence reads: CASSLETRSLEQYF. Here the CDR3 DNA reads TGTGCCAGCAGCTTGGAGACCCGATCATTGGAGCAGTACTTC. The chain combines TRBV7-9 with TRBJ2-7; D not certain. The CDR3 extends over 14 amino acids. Germline-derived CDR1 and CDR2 are SEHNR and FQNEAQ (reference sequence). The V gene lost 3 bases and the J gene lost 7 bases, with 16 bases spanning the gap.

The chain links TRBV2 to TRBJ2-1; D might be TRBD1 (6 bases). Trimming took off 8 bases at V and 0 bases at J, with 14 bases between the two ends. This CDR3 contains 15 residues. The germline CDR1 and CDR2 sequences are SNHLY and FYNNEI. CDR3 residues: CASGTPHNSYNEQFF. In DNA form, the CDR3 reads TGTGCCAGCGGGACACCTCATAACTCCTACAATGAGCAGTTCTTC. The variable domain in full, completed from reference TRBV2 and TRBJ2-1, reads EPEVTQTPSHQVTQMGQEVILRCVPISNHLYFYWYRQILGQKVEFLVSFYNNEISEKSEIFDDQFSVERPDGSNFTLKIRSTKLEDSAMYFCASGTPHNSYNEQFFGPGTRLTVL.

This clone has just a few counts. V and J are TRBV20-1 and TRBJ2-3; D gene ambiguous. The germline V gene has CDR1 DFQATT and CDR2 SNEGSKA (reference sequence). Deletions cut 6 bases from V and 7 bases from J, with 2 bases between. CDR3 length: 8 amino acids. CDR3 in amino acids: CSAYTQYF. CDR3 bases: TGCAGTGCCTATACGCAGTATTTT.

This rearrangement joins TRBV19 to TRBJ1-1; D is unresolved. Trimming stripped 8 bases from V and 8 bases from J, with 15 bases between. The CDR3 has 12 amino acids. Germline V gives CDR1 LNHDA, CDR2 SQIVND (reference sequence). The CDR3 is CASLEEDGEAFF. The CDR3 bases are TGTGCCAGTCTCGAAGAGGACGGGGAAGCTTTCTTT. Filled out from reference TRBV19 and TRBJ1-1, the complete variable domain reads DGGITQSPKYLFRKEGQNVTLSCEQNLNHDAMYWYRQDPGQGLRLIYYSQIVNDFQKGDIAEGYSVSREKKESFPLTVTSAQKNPTAFYLCASLEEDGEAFFGQGTRLTVV.

The chain joins TRBV2 to TRBJ2-1; 9 nucleotides align to TRBD2. Unmatched junction bases numbered 6, after V lost 5 bases and J lost 4 bases. The CDR3 is 15 amino acids. The germline V gene has CDR1 SNHLY and CDR2 FYNNEI. For the CDR3, the DNA is TGTGCCAGCAGTTACGGGACTAGCAGTTACAATGAGCAGTTCTTC. Its protein product is CASSYGTSSYNEQFF. Together with reference TRBV2 and TRBJ2-1, the CDR3 gives the full variable domain: EPEVTQTPSHQVTQMGQEVILRCVPISNHLYFYWYRQILGQKVEFLVSFYNNEISEKSEIFDDQFSVERPDGSNFTLKIRSTKLEDSAMYFCASSYGTSSYNEQFFGPGTRLTVL.

The chain combines TRBV28 with TRBJ2-7, with D perhaps TRBD1 (6 bases). There are 15 residues in the CDR3. Germline CDR1 MDHEN, CDR2 SYDVKM. Trimming pared 4 bases from V and 4 bases from J, leaving 17 bases between. DNA for the CDR3: TGTGCCAGCAGTTACAGGGTGGTTCGGAATTACGAGCAGTACTTC. Protein product: CASSYRVVRNYEQYF.

This rearrangement joins TRBV4-3 to TRBJ2-7; 10 nucleotides agree with TRBD1. The CDR3 spans 16 residues. Germline CDR1 LGHNA, CDR2 YSLEER. Unmatched junction bases numbered 5, after V lost 0 bases and J lost 3 bases. The CDR3 coding sequence is TGCGCCAGCAGCCAAGATATTGGGACAGGGGTCTACGAGCAGTACTTC. Translation: CASSQDIGTGVYEQYF.

The chain is built from TRBV7-2 and TRBJ2-3, with no clear D. Per the germline V gene, CDR1 is SGHTA and CDR2 is FQGNSA. The CDR3 has 16 amino acids. V was pared by 1 base and J by 0 bases, with 11 bases between. CDR3 DNA: TGTGCCAGCAGCTTAGGAGTTTTTGGTAGCACAGATACGCAGTATTTT. Residues: CASSLGVFGSTDTQYF.

The genes are TRBV27 and TRBJ1-3, with D unresolved. This CDR3 is 15 amino acids long. Trimming took 3 bases from V and 4 from J, leaving 13 bases between them. Germline CDR1 MNHEY, CDR2 SMNVEV (reference sequence). The CDR3 sequence is CASSLFWGRGNTIYF. The CDR3 DNA follows: TGTGCCAGCAGTTTGTTCTGGGGTCGGGGAAACACCATATATTTT.

The chain joins TRBV9 to TRBJ2-5, with 7 bases that match TRBD2. Germline V gene data show CDR1 as SGDLS and CDR2 as YYNGEE. The CDR3 totals 14 residues. J was trimmed by 1 base and V by 6 bases; bases with no gene match: 6. The CDR3 sequence is CASNTAGIQETQYF. CDR3 sequence (DNA): TGTGCCAGCAATACAGCGGGGATCCAAGAGACCCAGTACTTC.

This chain connects TRBV30 to TRBJ2-3; D is uncertain. This CDR3 is built from 13 residues. The V gene's germline CDR1 is GTSNPN and CDR2 SVGIG (reference sequence). The V gene lost 3 bases and the J gene lost 4 bases, with 11 bases spanning the gap. DNA of the CDR3: TGTGCCTGGAGCCCTACCTCCTCAGATACGCAGTATTTT. Translated: CAWSPTSSDTQYF.

DNA of the CDR3: TGTGCCAGCAGCTTGGACTACGAGCAGTACTTC. Translated: CASSLDYEQYF. This rearrangement joins TRBV5-5 to TRBJ2-7; D not certain. Germline V gives CDR1 SGHKS, CDR2 YYEKEE (reference sequence). V lost 0 bases, J lost 3 bases, and 1 base lay in between. The CDR3 consists of 11 residues.

This clone was detected once. The chain combines TRBV19 with TRBJ1-1; tentative D call: TRBD1 (5 bases). V was clipped by 4 bases and J by 6 bases, with 12 bases between them. CDR1 is LNHDA and CDR2 is SQIVND in the germline V gene (reference sequence). The CDR3 totals 13 residues. For the CDR3, the DNA is TGTGCCAGTAGTACAGGGAGTGTCGCTGAAGCTTTCTTT. Translating gives CASSTGSVAEAFF.

The chain is built from TRBV11-2 and TRBJ2-1, with D uncertain. Germline assignment: CDR1 SGHAT and CDR2 FQNNGV. The CDR3 has 16 residues. Trimming shortened V by 0 bases and J by 6 bases, and 15 bases separated the two germline ends. The CDR3 sequence: CASSLEVGFVSNEQFF. The CDR3 coding sequence is TGTGCCAGCAGCTTAGAGGTGGGATTCGTCTCCAATGAGCAGTTCTTC.